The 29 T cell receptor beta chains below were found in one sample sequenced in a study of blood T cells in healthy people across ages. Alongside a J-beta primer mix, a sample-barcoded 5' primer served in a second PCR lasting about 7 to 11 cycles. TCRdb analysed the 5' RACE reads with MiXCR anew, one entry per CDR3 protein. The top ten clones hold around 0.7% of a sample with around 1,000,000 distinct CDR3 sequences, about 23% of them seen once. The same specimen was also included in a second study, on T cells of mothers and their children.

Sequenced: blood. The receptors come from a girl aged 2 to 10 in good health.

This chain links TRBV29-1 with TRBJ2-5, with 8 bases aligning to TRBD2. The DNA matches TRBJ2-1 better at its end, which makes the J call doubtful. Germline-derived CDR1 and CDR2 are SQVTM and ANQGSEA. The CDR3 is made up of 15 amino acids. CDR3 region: CSVEGFGTRSYEQFF. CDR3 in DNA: TGCAGCGTTGAAGGCTTCGGGACTAGATCGTATGAGCAGTTCTTC.

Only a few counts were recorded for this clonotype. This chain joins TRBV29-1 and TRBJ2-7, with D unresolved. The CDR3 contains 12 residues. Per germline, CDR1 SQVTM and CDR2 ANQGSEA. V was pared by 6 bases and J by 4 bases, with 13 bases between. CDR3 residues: CSVLTELYEQYF. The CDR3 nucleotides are TGCAGCGTCTTGACGGAACTATACGAGCAGTACTTC.

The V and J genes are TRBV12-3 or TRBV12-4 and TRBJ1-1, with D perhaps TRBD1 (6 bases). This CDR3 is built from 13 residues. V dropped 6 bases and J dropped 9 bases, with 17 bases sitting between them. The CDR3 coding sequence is TGTGCCAGCAGCTTTTCCGGGACAATTAAAGCTTTCTTT. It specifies CASSFSGTIKAFF.

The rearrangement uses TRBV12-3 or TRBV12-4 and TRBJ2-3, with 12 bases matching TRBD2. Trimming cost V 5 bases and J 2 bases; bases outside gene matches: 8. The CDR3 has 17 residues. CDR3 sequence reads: CASSGLAGKTTTDTQYF. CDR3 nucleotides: TGTGCCAGCAGTGGACTAGCGGGGAAAACTACCACAGATACGCAGTATTTT.

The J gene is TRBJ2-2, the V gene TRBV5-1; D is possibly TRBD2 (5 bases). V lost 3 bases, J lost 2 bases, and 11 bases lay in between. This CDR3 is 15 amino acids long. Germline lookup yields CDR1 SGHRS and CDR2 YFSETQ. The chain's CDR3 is CASSSGGGNTGELFF. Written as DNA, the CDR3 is TGCGCCAGCAGCTCCGGAGGAGGCAACACCGGGGAGCTGTTTTTT.

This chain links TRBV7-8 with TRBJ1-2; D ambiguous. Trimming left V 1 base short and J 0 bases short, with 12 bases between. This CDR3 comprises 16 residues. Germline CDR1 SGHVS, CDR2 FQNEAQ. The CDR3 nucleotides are TGTGCCAGCAGCTTAGGAAACCGACTCTCTAACTATGGCTACACCTTC. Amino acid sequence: CASSLGNRLSNYGYTF.

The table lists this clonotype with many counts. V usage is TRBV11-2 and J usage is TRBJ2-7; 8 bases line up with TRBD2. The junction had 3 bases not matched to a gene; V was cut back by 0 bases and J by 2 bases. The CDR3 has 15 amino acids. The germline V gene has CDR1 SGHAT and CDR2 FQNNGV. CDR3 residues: CASSLEAGGPYEQYF. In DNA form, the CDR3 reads TGTGCCAGCAGCTTAGAGGCGGGAGGACCCTACGAGCAGTACTTC.

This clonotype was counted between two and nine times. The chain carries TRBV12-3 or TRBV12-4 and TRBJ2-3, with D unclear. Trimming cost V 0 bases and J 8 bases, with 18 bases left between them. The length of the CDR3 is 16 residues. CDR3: CASSLAATRRFGTQYF. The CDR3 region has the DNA TGTGCCAGCAGTTTAGCCGCGACGCGACGTTTCGGTACGCAGTATTTT.

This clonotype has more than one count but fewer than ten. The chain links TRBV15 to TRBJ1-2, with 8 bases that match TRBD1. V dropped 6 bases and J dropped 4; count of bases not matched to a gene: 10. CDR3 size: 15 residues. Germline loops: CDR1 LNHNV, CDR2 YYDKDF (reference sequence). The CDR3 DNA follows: TGTGCCACCAGGGAGACAGGGGCCAATGGCTATGGCTACACCTTC. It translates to CATRETGANGYGYTF.

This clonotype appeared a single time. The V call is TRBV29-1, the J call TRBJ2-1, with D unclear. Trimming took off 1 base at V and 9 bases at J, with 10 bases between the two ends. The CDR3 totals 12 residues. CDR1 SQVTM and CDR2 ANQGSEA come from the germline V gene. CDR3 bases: TGCAGCGTTGAAGGCAGCAGGTTTGAGCAGTTCTTC. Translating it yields CSVEGSRFEQFF.

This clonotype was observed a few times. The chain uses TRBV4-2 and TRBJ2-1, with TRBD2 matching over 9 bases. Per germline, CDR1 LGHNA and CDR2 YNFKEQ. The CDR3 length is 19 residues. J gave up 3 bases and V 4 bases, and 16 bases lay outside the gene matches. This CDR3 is CASSPEVSLAGGRYNEQFF. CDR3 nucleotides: TGTGCCAGCAGCCCAGAGGTCTCACTGGCGGGGGGGCGCTACAATGAGCAGTTCTTC.

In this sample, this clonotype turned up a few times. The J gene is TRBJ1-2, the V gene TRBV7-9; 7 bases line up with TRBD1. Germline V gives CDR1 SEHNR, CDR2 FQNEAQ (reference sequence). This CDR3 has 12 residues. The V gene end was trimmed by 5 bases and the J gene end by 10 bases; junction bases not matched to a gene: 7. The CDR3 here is CASSRDSQNYTF. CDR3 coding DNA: TGTGCCAGCAGCCGGGACAGTCAAAACTACACCTTC.

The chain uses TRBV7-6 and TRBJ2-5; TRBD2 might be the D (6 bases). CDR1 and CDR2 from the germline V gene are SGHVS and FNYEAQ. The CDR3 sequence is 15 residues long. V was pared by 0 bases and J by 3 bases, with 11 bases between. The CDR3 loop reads CASSLAARREETQYF. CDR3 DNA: TGTGCCAGCAGCTTAGCGGCCAGGAGGGAAGAGACCCAGTACTTC.

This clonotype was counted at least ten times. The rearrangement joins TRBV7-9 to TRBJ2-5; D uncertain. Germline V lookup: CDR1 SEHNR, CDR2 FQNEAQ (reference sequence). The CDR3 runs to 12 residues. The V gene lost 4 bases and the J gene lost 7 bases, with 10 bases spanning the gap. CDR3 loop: CASSSNMGTQYF. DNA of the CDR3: TGTGCCAGCAGCTCAAACATGGGGACCCAGTACTTC. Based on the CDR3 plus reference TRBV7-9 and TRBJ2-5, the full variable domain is DTGVSQNPRHKITKRGQNVTFRCDPISEHNRLYWYRQTLGQGPEFLTYFQNEAQLEKSRLLSDRFSAERPKGSFSTLEIQRTEQGDSAMYLCASSSNMGTQYFGPGTRLLVL.

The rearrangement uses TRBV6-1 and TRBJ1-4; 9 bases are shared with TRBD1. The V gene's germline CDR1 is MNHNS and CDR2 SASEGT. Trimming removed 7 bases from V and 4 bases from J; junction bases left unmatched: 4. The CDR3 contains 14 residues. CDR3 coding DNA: TGTGCCAGCACCACGGGACAGGGTAATGAAAAACTGTTTTTT. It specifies CASTTGQGNEKLFF.

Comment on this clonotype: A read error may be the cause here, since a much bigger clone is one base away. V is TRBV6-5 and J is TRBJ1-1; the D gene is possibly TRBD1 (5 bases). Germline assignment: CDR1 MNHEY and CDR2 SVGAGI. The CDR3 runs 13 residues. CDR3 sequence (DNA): TGTGCCAGCAGCGCGACAGCGAACACTGAAGCCTTCTTT. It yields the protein CASSATANTEAFF.

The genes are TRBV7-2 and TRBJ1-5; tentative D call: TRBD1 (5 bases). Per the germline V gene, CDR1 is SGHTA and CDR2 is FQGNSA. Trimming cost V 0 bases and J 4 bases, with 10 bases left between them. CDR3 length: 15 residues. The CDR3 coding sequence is TGTGCCAGCAGCTTAGCAGGGACTGCAAATCAGCCCCAGCATTTT. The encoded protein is CASSLAGTANQPQHF. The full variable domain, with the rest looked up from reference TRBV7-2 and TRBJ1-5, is GAGVSQSPSNKVTEKGKDVELRCDPISGHTALYWYRQSLGQGLEFLIYFQGNSAPDKSGLPSDRFSAERTGGSVSTLTIQRTQQEDSAVYLCASSLAGTANQPQHFGDGTRLSIL.

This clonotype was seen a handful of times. The CDR3 here is CASSLRDEIDEAFF. As DNA, the CDR3 is TGCGCCAGCAGCTTAAGAGACGAAATAGATGAAGCTTTCTTT. V usage is TRBV5-1 and J usage is TRBJ1-1; no clear D gene. Trimming took 2 bases from V and 7 from J, leaving 15 bases between them. The CDR3 consists of 14 residues. Germline CDR1 SGHRS, CDR2 YFSETQ.

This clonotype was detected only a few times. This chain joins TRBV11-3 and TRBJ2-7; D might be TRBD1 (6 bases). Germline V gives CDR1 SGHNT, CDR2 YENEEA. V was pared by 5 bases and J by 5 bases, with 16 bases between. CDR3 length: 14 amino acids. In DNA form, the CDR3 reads TGTGCCAGCAGCCACAGGACAGTGGGGGACGAGCAGTACTTC. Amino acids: CASSHRTVGDEQYF.

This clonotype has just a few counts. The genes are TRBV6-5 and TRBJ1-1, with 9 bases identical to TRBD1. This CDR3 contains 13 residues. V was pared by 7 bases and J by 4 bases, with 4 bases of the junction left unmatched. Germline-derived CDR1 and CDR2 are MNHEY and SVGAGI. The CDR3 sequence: CASTRDRATEAFF. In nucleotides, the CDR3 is TGTGCCAGCACCAGGGACAGGGCCACTGAAGCTTTCTTT.

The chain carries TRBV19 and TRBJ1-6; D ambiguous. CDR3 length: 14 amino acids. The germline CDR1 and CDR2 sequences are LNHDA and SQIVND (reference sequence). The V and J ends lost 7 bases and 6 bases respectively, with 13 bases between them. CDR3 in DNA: TGTGCCAGTAATGATGACGGTCCTAATTCACCCCTCCACTTT. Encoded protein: CASNDDGPNSPLHF.

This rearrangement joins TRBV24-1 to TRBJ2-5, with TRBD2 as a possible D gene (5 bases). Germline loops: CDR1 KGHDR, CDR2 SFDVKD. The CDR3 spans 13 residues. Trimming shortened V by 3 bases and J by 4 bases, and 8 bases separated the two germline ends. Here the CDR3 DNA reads TGTGCCACCAGTGATGGCGGACTAGAGACCCAGTACTTC. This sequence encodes CATSDGGLETQYF.

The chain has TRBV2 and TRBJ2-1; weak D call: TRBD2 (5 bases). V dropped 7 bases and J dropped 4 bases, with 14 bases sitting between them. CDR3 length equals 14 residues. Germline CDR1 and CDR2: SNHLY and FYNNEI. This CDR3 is CASKPSRGYNEQFF. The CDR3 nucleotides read TGTGCCAGCAAACCATCACGGGGTTACAATGAGCAGTTCTTC.

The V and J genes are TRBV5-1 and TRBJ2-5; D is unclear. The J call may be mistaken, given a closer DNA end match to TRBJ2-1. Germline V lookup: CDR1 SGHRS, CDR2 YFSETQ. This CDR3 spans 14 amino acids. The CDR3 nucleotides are TGCGCCAGCAGCTTGGAAAGTACGGACAATGAGCAGTTCTTC. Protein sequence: CASSLESTDNEQFF.

The CDR3 spells CASSQASRNNEQFF. The CDR3 bases are TGTGCCAGCAGCCAGGCATCGAGAAACAATGAGCAGTTCTTC. This sequence joins TRBV11-1 and TRBJ2-1; the D is unclear. The CDR3 sequence is 14 residues long. The V and J ends lost 5 bases and 5 bases respectively, with 13 bases between them. The germline CDR1 and CDR2 sequences are SGHAT and FQDESV (reference sequence).

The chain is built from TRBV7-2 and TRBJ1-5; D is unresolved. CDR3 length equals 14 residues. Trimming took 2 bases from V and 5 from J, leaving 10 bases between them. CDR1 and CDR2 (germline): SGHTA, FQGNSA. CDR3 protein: CASSLSILDQPQHF. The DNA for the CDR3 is TGTGCCAGCAGCTTAAGTATACTGGATCAGCCCCAGCATTTT.

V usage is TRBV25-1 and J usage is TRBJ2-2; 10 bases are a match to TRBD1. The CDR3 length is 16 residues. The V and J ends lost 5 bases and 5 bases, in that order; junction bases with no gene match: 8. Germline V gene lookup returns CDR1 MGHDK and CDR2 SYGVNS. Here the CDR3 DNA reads TGTGCCAGCAGTCCGCGCGGACAGGGGGGTACCGGGGAGCTGTTTTTT. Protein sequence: CASSPRGQGGTGELFF.

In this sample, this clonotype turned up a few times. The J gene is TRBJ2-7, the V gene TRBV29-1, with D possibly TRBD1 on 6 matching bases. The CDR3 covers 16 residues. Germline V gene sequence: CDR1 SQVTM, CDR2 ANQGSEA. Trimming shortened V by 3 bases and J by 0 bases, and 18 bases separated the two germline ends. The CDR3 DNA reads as TGCAGCGTTGAGGTCCCAGGACAGTTCCCCTCCTACGAGCAGTACTTC. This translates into CSVEVPGQFPSYEQYF.

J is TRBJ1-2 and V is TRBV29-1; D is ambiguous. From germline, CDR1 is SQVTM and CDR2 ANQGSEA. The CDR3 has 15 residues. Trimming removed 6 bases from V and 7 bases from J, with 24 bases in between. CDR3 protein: CSVKASPVTSGGYTF. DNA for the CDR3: TGCAGCGTCAAAGCATCTCCCGTCACATCGGGTGGCTACACCTTC.